Sequencing of this T cell receptor (beta chain) was carried out in a study of T cell responses to AZD1222 COVID-19 vaccine. This clone was counted a single time. Its specificity is unknown. General study results and limits: Regions 160-218 and 743-854 dominated among vaccine-associated CD4 TCRs spanning spike. With two AZD1222 doses given, Spike-specific TCR breadth and depth both rose. Only 6 or 7 people who got AZD1222 tested seropositive at baseline.

Here immunoSEQ multiplex PCR was the method, and the copy in TCRdb shows in-frame clones only, minus some. The table lists about 76,000 clones, 88% of them singletons. The germline gives CDR1 ENHRY, CDR2 SYGVKD. After removal of 3 bases from V and 7 bases from J, the junction contained 8 bases not matched to a gene. This CDR3 has 16 amino acids. The receptor comes from an adult in good health. Sequenced material: peripheral blood, taken on day 0 of MenACWY control vaccination. The genes are TRBV10-3 and TRBJ1-6, with 8 bases fitting TRBD1. The CDR3: CAISDPEGQVNSPLHF. The CDR3 DNA sequence: TGTGCCATCAGTGACCCCGAGGGACAGGTAAATTCACCCCTCCACTTT.